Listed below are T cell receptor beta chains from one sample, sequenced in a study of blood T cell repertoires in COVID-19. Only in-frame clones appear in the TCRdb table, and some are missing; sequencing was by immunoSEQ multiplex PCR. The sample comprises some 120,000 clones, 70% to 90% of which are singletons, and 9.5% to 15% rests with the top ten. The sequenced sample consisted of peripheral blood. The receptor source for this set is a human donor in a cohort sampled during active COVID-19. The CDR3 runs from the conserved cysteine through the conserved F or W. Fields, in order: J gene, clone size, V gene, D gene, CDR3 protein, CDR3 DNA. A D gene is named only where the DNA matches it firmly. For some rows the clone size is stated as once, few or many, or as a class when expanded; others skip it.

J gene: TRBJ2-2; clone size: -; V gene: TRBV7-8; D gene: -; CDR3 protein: CASSLAAGGLNTGELFF; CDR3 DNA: TGTGCCAGCAGCTTAGCGGCGGGCGGGCTGAACACCGGGGAGCTGTTTTTT
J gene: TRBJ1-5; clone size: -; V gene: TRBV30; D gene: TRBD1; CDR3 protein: CAWSYDRGTQHF; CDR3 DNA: TGTGCCTGGAGTTACGACAGGGGAACCCAGCATTTT
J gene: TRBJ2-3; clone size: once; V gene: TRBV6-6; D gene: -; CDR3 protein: CASSSVTDTQYF; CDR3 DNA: TGTGCCAGCAGTTCCGTCACAGATACGCAGTATTTT
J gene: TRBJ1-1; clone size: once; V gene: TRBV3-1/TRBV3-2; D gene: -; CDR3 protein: CASSPWEGTEAFF; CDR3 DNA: TGTGCCAGCAGCCCGTGGGAGGGGACTGAAGCTTTCTTT
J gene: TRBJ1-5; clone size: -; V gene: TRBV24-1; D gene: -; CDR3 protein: CATSARYSNQPQHF; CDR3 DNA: TGTGCCACCAGTGCCCGGTATAGCAATCAGCCCCAGCATTTT
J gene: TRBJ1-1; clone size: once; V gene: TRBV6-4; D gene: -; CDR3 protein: CASSELLNTEAFF; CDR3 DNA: TGTGCCAGCAGTGAATTATTGAACACTGAAGCTTTCTTT
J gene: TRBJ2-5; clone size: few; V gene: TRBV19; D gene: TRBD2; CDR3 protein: CASSSGGHQETQYF; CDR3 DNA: TGTGCCAGTAGCAGCGGGGGACATCAAGAGACCCAGTACTTC
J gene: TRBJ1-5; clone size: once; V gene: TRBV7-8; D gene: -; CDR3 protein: CASSLATGTNQPQHF; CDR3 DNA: TGTGCCAGCAGCTTAGCAACAGGGACCAATCAGCCCCAGCATTTT
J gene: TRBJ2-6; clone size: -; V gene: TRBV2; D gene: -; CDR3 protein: CASSDFDSSGANVLTF; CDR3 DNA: TGTGCCAGCAGTGACTTCGACTCATCTGGGGCCAACGTCCTGACTTTC
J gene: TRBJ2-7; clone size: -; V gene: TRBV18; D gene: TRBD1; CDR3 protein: CASSPTGLQSYEQYF; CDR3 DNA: TGTGCCAGCTCACCGACAGGGCTTCAGTCCTACGAGCAGTACTTC
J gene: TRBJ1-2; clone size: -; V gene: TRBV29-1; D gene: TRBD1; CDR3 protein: CSVPTGLGQGGSYTF; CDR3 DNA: TGCAGCGTCCCGACCGGACTTGGACAGGGAGGGAGCTACACCTTC
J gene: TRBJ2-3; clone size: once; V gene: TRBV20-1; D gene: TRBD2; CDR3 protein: CSASWSSGGDTQYF; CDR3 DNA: TGCAGTGCTAGTTGGTCTAGCGGGGGGGATACGCAGTATTTT
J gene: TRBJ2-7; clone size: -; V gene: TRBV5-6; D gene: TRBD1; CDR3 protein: CASRGQGGFNEQYF; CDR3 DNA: TGTGCCAGCAGAGGACAGGGCGGTTTCAACGAGCAGTACTTC
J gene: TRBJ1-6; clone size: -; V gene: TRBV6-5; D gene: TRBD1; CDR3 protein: CASSPDRGQGIPLHF; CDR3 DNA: TGTGCCAGCAGTCCTGACAGGGGGCAAGGAATTCCCCTCCACTTT
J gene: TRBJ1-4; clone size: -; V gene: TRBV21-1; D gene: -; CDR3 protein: CASSKGANRDIQLEKLFF; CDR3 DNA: TGTGCCAGCAGCAAAGGGGCAAACCGGGACATCCAACTGGAAAAACTGTTTTTT
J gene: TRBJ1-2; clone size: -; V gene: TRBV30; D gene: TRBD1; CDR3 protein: CAWSVLPGTGDGYTF; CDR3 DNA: TGTGCCTGGAGTGTACTCCCAGGGACAGGGGATGGCTACACCTTC
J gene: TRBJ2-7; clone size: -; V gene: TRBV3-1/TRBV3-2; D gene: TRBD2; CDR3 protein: CASSPRLAGEQYF; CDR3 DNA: TGTGCCAGCAGCCCTCGACTAGCAGGTGAGCAGTACTTC
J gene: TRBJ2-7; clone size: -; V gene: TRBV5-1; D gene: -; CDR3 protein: CASSLATGVSYEQYF; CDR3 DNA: TGCGCCAGCAGCTTGGCGACAGGTGTCTCCTACGAGCAGTACTTC
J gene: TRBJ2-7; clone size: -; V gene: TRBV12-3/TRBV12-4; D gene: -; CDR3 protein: CASSVRGRPEQYF; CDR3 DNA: TGTGCCAGCAGTGTCCGGGGTCGGCCCGAGCAGTACTTC
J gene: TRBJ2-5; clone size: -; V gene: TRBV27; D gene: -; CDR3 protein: CASSLRLRETQYF; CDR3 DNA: TGTGCCAGCAGTTTAAGATTGAGAGAGACCCAGTACTTC
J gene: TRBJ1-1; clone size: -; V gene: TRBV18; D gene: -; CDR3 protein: CASSPPTETNTEAFF; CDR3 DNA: TGTGCCAGCTCACCACCGACAGAGACGAACACTGAAGCTTTCTTT
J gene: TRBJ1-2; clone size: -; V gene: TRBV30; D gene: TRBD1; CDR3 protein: CAWSRTGGNYGYTF; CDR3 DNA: TGTGCCTGGTCGAGGACAGGGGGGAACTATGGCTACACCTTC
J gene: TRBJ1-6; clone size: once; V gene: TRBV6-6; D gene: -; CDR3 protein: CASTLSSYNSPLHF; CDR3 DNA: TGTGCCAGCACCCTAAGCTCCTATAATTCACCCCTCCACTTT
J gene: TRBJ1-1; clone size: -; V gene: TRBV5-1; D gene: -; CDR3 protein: CASSLAGRTYTEAFF; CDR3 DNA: TGCGCCAGCAGCTTGGCCGGCAGGACTTACACTGAAGCTTTCTTT
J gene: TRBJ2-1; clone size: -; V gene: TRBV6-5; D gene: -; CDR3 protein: CASSLRRAGGNEQFF; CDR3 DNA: TGTGCCAGCAGTCTCCGCAGGGCAGGGGGGAATGAGCAGTTCTTC
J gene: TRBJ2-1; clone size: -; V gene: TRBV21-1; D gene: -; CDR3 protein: CASSKRGGDEQFF; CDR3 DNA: TGTGCCAGCAGCAAAAGGGGGGGCGATGAGCAGTTCTTC
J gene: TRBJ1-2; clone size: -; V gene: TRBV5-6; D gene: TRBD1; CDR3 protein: CASSPGQGTGYTF; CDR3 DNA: TGTGCCAGCAGCCCCGGACAGGGCACTGGCTACACCTTC
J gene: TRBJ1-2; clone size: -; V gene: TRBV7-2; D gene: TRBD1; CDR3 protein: CASSFFPGQGNYGYTF; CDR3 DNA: TGTGCCAGCAGCTTCTTCCCGGGACAGGGGAACTATGGCTACACCTTC
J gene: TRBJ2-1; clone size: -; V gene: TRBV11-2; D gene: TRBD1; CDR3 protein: CASSSHGTGEQFF; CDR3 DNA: TGTGCCAGCAGCAGCCACGGGACAGGTGAGCAGTTCTTC
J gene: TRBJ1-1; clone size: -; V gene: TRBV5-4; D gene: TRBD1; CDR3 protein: CASSAADRGNTEAFF; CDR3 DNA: TGTGCCAGCAGCGCGGCGGACAGGGGGAACACTGAAGCTTTCTTT
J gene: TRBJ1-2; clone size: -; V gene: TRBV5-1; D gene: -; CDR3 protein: CASSLVQANYGYTF; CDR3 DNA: TGCGCCAGCAGCTTGGTACAGGCTAACTATGGCTACACCTTC
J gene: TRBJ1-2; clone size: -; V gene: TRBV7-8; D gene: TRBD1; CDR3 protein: CASSLATGGRDGYTF; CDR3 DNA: TGTGCCAGCAGCTTAGCGACAGGGGGCCGGGATGGCTACACCTTC
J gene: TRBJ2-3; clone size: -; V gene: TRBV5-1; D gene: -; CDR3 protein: CASSLTLDTQYF; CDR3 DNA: TGCGCCAGCAGCCTAACCTTGGATACGCAGTATTTT
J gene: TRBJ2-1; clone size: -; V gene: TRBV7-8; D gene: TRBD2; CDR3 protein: CASSLVLGRDYNEQFF; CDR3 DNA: TGTGCCAGCAGCTTAGTTTTGGGGAGGGACTACAATGAGCAGTTCTTC
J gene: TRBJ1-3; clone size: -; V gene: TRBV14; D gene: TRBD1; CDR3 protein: CASSQGQGSGNTIYF; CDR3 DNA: TGTGCCAGCAGCCAAGGACAGGGGAGCGGAAACACCATATATTTT
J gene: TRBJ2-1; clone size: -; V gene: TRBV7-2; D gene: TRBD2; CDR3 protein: CASSLAAGGAYNEQFF; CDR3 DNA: TGTGCCAGCAGCTTAGCGGCGGGGGGGGCCTACAATGAGCAGTTCTTC
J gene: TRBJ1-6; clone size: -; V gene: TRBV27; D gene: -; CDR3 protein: CASSPRSSYNSPLHF; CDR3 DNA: TGTGCCAGCAGTCCCAGGTCCTCCTATAATTCACCCCTCCACTTT
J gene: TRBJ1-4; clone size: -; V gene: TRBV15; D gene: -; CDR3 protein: CATSRGGRDEKLFF; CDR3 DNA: TGTGCCACCAGCAGGGGAGGGAGGGATGAAAAACTGTTTTTT
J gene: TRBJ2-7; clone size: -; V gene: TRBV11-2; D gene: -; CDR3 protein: CASSFSRGISYEQYF; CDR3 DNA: TGTGCCAGCAGCTTTTCCCGGGGGATCTCCTACGAGCAGTACTTC
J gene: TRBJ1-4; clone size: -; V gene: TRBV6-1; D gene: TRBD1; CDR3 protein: CASSDTGVGHEKLFF; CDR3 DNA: TGTGCCAGCAGTGACACAGGGGTTGGACACGAAAAACTGTTTTTT
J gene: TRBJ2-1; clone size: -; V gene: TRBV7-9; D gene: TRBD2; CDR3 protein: CASRPGTSTLNEQFF; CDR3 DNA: TGTGCCAGCAGGCCCGGGACTAGCACATTGAATGAGCAGTTCTTC
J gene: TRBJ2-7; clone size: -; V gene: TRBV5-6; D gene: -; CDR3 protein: CASSQQGYEQYF; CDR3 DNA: TGTGCCAGCAGCCAACAGGGTTACGAGCAGTACTTC
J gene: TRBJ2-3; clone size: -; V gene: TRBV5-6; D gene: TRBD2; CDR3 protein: CASLAGGTDTQYF; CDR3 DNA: TGTGCCAGCTTAGCGGGGGGCACAGATACGCAGTATTTT
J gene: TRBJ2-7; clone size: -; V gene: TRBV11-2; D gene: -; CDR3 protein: CASSRPGSSYEQYF; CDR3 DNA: TGTGCCAGCAGCCGGCCCGGGAGCTCCTACGAGCAGTACTTC
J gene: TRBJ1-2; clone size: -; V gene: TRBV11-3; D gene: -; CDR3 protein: CASSLAPGAVGYTF; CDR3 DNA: TGTGCCAGCAGCTTAGCCCCAGGGGCGGTTGGCTACACCTTC
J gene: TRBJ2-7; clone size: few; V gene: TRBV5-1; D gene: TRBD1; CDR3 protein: CASSLGQGPYEQYF; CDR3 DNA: TGCGCCAGCAGCTTGGGACAGGGACCCTACGAGCAGTACTTC
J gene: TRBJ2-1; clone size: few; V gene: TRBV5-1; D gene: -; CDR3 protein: CASSLIRAGNEQFF; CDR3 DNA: TGCGCCAGCAGCTTAATAAGGGCGGGCAATGAGCAGTTCTTC
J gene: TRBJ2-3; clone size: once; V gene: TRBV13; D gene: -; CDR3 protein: CASSRGASTDTQYF; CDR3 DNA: TGTGCCAGCAGCCGGGGGGCCAGCACAGATACGCAGTATTTT
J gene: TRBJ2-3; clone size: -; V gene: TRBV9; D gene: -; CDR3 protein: CASSASGTDTQYF; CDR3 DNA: TGTGCCAGCAGCGCCTCAGGCACAGATACGCAGTATTTT
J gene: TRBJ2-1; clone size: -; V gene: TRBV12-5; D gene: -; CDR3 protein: CASGRLIYNEQFF; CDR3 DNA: TGTGCTAGTGGCAGGTTAATCTACAATGAGCAGTTCTTC